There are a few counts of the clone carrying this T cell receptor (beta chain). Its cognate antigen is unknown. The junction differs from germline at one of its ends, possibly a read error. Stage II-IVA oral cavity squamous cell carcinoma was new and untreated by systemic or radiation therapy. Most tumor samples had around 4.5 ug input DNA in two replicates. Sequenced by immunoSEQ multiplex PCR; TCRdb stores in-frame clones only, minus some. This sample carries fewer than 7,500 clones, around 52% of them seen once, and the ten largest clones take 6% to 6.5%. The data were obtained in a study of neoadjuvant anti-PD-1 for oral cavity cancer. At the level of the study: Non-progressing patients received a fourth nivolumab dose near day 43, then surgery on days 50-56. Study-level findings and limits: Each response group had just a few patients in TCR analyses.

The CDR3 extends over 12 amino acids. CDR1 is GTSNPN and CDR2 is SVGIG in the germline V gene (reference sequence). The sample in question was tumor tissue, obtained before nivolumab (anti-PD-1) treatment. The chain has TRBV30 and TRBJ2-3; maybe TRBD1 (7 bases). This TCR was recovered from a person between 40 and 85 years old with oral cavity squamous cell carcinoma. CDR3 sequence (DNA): TGTGCCTGGACTTCGGCAGGGGGGCGCTTAAATTTT. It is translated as CAWTSAGGRLNF.